These T cell receptor beta chains were read from a single sample in a study of blood T cell repertoires in COVID-19. Some clones are missing from TCRdb's copy, which holds only in-frame ones; the method was immunoSEQ multiplex PCR. In the table there are approximately 170,000 clones, under 85% of which are singletons. The source material was PBMCs or T cells enriched from blood (not recorded which). The receptors here all came from a man aged 50 to 60 who had recovered from COVID-19. Each CDR3 is given with its conserved first and last residue. The D gene is left open where the match is weak. Only part of the rows carry a size: once, few, many, or a class if the clone is expanded.

abundance: .; j_gene: TRBJ1-5; d_gene: .; v_gene: TRBV7-9; CDR3nt: TGTGCCAGCAGCTTAGCGAACGGTGGTCAGCCCCAGCATTTT; CDR3aa: CASSLANGGQPQHF
abundance: .; j_gene: TRBJ1-1; d_gene: TRBD1; v_gene: TRBV7-3; CDR3nt: TGTGCCAGCAGCTTATATGGGACAGCCACTGAAGCTTTCTTT; CDR3aa: CASSLYGTATEAFF
abundance: .; j_gene: TRBJ1-2; d_gene: .; v_gene: TRBV19; CDR3nt: TGTGCCAGTAGTATAAAGGGGAAGAACTATGGCTACACCTTC; CDR3aa: CASSIKGKNYGYTF
abundance: .; j_gene: TRBJ2-1; d_gene: TRBD2; v_gene: TRBV5-6; CDR3nt: TGTGCCAGCAGCTTTACTCCCGGGACTAGATCTTTCGATGAGCAGTTCTTC; CDR3aa: CASSFTPGTRSFDEQFF
abundance: .; j_gene: TRBJ2-7; d_gene: .; v_gene: TRBV21-1; CDR3nt: TGTGCCAGCCGAAGACAGGGATCCTACGAGCAGTACTTC; CDR3aa: CASRRQGSYEQYF
abundance: .; j_gene: TRBJ1-5; d_gene: TRBD1; v_gene: TRBV2; CDR3nt: TGTGCCAGCAGCGACAGGGCAGGACAGCCCCAGCATTTT; CDR3aa: CASSDRAGQPQHF
abundance: .; j_gene: TRBJ2-1; d_gene: TRBD2; v_gene: TRBV28; CDR3nt: TGTGCCAGCAGTTTGGGACTAGCGGGGAGCAATGAGCAGTTCTTC; CDR3aa: CASSLGLAGSNEQFF
abundance: .; j_gene: TRBJ1-4; d_gene: .; v_gene: TRBV19; CDR3nt: TGTGCCAGTAGTATTCGGTCCTTTAATGAAAAACTGTTTTTT; CDR3aa: CASSIRSFNEKLFF
abundance: .; j_gene: TRBJ1-2; d_gene: TRBD1; v_gene: TRBV11-2; CDR3nt: TGTGCCAGCAGTTGGGGACAGGGCTATGGCTACACCTTC; CDR3aa: CASSWGQGYGYTF
abundance: .; j_gene: TRBJ1-1; d_gene: .; v_gene: TRBV2; CDR3nt: TGTGCCAGCAGTGATCAGGGCGACACTGAAGCTTTCTTT; CDR3aa: CASSDQGDTEAFF
abundance: .; j_gene: TRBJ1-2; d_gene: TRBD1; v_gene: TRBV28; CDR3nt: TGTGCCAGCAGTCCGGGACAGGTAGAAGGCTACACCTTC; CDR3aa: CASSPGQVEGYTF
abundance: .; j_gene: TRBJ2-3; d_gene: .; v_gene: TRBV9; CDR3nt: TGTGCCAGCAGCGTAGGTCCAGGCGCAGTTCGGGGTGCAGATACGCAGTATTTT; CDR3aa: CASSVGPGAVRGADTQYF
abundance: .; j_gene: TRBJ2-5; d_gene: TRBD1; v_gene: TRBV5-4; CDR3nt: TGTGCCAGCTGGGGACAGTCAGAAGAGACCCAGTACTTC; CDR3aa: CASWGQSEETQYF
abundance: .; j_gene: TRBJ2-2; d_gene: .; v_gene: TRBV11-1; CDR3nt: TGTGCCAGCAGCAGAGCCAGGTCGAACACCGGGGAGCTGTTTTTT; CDR3aa: CASSRARSNTGELFF
abundance: once; j_gene: TRBJ2-5; d_gene: TRBD2; v_gene: TRBV6-1; CDR3nt: TGTGCCAGCAGTGAATGGGGACTAGCGGGGGGGCCCGCACAGGAGACCCAGTACTTC; CDR3aa: CASSEWGLAGGPAQETQYF
abundance: .; j_gene: TRBJ2-7; d_gene: .; v_gene: TRBV11-3; CDR3nt: TGTGCCAGCAGCCCTTCAGCAGGGACCTACGAGCAGTACTTC; CDR3aa: CASSPSAGTYEQYF
abundance: .; j_gene: TRBJ2-6; d_gene: .; v_gene: TRBV7-2; CDR3nt: TGTGCCAGCAGCTTAGTTCTCAGGCCCTCTGGGGCCAACGTCCTGACTTTC; CDR3aa: CASSLVLRPSGANVLTF
abundance: .; j_gene: TRBJ1-1; d_gene: .; v_gene: TRBV6-5; CDR3nt: TGTGCCAGCAGTTCCCTTCAACAGGGAATGAACACTGAAGCTTTCTTT; CDR3aa: CASSSLQQGMNTEAFF
abundance: .; j_gene: TRBJ1-1; d_gene: TRBD1; v_gene: TRBV7-9; CDR3nt: TGTGCCAGCACCTCAGGGACAGCGAACACTGAAGCTTTCTTT; CDR3aa: CASTSGTANTEAFF
abundance: .; j_gene: TRBJ2-3; d_gene: TRBD2; v_gene: TRBV3-1/TRBV3-2; CDR3nt: TGTGCCAGCAGCCAAGATTCACTAGCGAGGAGGAATACGCAGTATTTT; CDR3aa: CASSQDSLARRNTQYF
abundance: .; j_gene: TRBJ2-7; d_gene: .; v_gene: TRBV7-9; CDR3nt: TGTGCCAGCAGCCCGACATCCCACGAGCAGTACTTC; CDR3aa: CASSPTSHEQYF
abundance: .; j_gene: TRBJ1-3; d_gene: .; v_gene: TRBV2; CDR3nt: TGTGCCAGCAGTGAACGGACAGTTGGAAACACCATATATTTT; CDR3aa: CASSERTVGNTIYF
abundance: .; j_gene: TRBJ1-1; d_gene: TRBD1; v_gene: TRBV30; CDR3nt: TGTGCCTGGAGTGACCCTTGGACAGGGGGCCTTATGAACACTGAAGCTTTCTTT; CDR3aa: CAWSDPWTGGLMNTEAFF
abundance: .; j_gene: TRBJ1-2; d_gene: .; v_gene: TRBV18; CDR3nt: TGTGCCAGCTCACGGGGGCCGGAGTATGGCTACACCTTC; CDR3aa: CASSRGPEYGYTF
abundance: .; j_gene: TRBJ2-1; d_gene: TRBD1; v_gene: TRBV20-1; CDR3nt: TGCAGTGCTAGTGGAGGACAGGGGAGCGATGAGCAGTTCTTC; CDR3aa: CSASGGQGSDEQFF
abundance: .; j_gene: TRBJ2-3; d_gene: TRBD2; v_gene: TRBV6-4; CDR3nt: TGTGCCAGCAGCGCTAGCGGGGGGGCGGCAGATACGCAGTATTTT; CDR3aa: CASSASGGAADTQYF
abundance: .; j_gene: TRBJ1-1; d_gene: .; v_gene: TRBV10-3; CDR3nt: TGTGCCATCAGTGACCCCCTTGGGGGGGGCCGCTCTGAAGCTTTCTTT; CDR3aa: CAISDPLGGGRSEAFF
abundance: .; j_gene: TRBJ2-1; d_gene: TRBD2; v_gene: TRBV4-2; CDR3nt: TGTGCCAGCAGCCAACCCGAGGCGGGACTAGCGGGGACCAACAATGAGCAGTTCTTC; CDR3aa: CASSQPEAGLAGTNNEQFF
abundance: .; j_gene: TRBJ2-3; d_gene: .; v_gene: TRBV7-2; CDR3nt: TGTGCCAGCAGCTTAGACTCGTCTAGATCGCAGTATTTT; CDR3aa: CASSLDSSRSQYF
abundance: .; j_gene: TRBJ1-2; d_gene: .; v_gene: TRBV6-5; CDR3nt: TGTGCCAGCAGTTACACAAAAGAGGGGGTCAACTATGGCTACACCTTC; CDR3aa: CASSYTKEGVNYGYTF
abundance: .; j_gene: TRBJ2-7; d_gene: .; v_gene: TRBV19; CDR3nt: TGTGCCAGTAGTGGGCAGGGGCTGGACGAGCAGTACTTC; CDR3aa: CASSGQGLDEQYF
abundance: .; j_gene: TRBJ2-1; d_gene: .; v_gene: TRBV29-1; CDR3nt: TGCAGCGTTGTCTCCCATGAGCAGTTCTTC; CDR3aa: CSVVSHEQFF
abundance: .; j_gene: TRBJ2-7; d_gene: .; v_gene: TRBV7-8; CDR3nt: TGTGCCAGCAGCTTAGGGCAGGTTGCCTACGAGCAGTACTTC; CDR3aa: CASSLGQVAYEQYF
abundance: .; j_gene: TRBJ2-5; d_gene: TRBD2; v_gene: TRBV7-9; CDR3nt: TGTGCCAGCAGCTTACGGGCCGGGGGGCAAGAGACCCAGTACTTC; CDR3aa: CASSLRAGGQETQYF